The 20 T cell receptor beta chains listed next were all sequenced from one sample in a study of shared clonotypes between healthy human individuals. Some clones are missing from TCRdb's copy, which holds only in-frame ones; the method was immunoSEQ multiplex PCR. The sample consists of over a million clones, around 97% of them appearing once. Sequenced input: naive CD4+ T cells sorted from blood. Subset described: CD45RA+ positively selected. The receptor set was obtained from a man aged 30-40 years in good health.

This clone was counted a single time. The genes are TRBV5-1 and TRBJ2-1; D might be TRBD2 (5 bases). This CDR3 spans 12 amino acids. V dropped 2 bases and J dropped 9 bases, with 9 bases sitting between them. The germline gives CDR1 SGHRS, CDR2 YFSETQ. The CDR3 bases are TGCGCCAGCAGCTTCGACCTAGCTGAGCAGTTCTTC. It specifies CASSFDLAEQFF.

The CDR3 sequence is CASSWGGRDNQPQHF. The CDR3 coding sequence is TGTGCCAGTAGTTGGGGTGGACGGGACAATCAGCCCCAGCATTTT. This sequence joins TRBV19 and TRBJ1-5; D is uncertain. In germline, CDR1 is LNHDA, CDR2 SQIVND (reference sequence). The CDR3 has 15 amino acids. The V and J ends lost 5 bases and 3 bases respectively, with 14 bases between them.

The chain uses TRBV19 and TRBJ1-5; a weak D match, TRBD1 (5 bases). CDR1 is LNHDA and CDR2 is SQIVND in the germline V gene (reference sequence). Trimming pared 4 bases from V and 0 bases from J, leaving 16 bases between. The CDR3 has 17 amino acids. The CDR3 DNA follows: TGTGCCAGTAGTACTTTAGTGGGACTCCATAGCAATCAGCCCCAGCATTTT. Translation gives CASSTLVGLHSNQPQHF. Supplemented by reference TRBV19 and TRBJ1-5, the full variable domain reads DGGITQSPKYLFRKEGQNVTLSCEQNLNHDAMYWYRQDPGQGLRLIYYSQIVNDFQKGDIAEGYSVSREKKESFPLTVTSAQKNPTAFYLCASSTLVGLHSNQPQHFGDGTRLSIL.

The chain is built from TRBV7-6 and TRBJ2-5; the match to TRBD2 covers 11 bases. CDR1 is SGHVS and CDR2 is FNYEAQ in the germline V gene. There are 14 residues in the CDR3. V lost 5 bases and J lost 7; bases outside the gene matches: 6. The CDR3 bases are TGTGCCAGCAGCCCGACTAGCGGGGTGGGGACCCAGTACTTC. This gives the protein CASSPTSGVGTQYF.

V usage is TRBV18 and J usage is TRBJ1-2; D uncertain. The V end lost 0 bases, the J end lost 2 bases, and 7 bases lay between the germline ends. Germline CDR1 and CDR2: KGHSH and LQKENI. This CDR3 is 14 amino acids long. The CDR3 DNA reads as TGTGCCAGCTCACCACCGGCAGAAAACTATGGCTACACCTTC. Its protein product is CASSPPAENYGYTF.

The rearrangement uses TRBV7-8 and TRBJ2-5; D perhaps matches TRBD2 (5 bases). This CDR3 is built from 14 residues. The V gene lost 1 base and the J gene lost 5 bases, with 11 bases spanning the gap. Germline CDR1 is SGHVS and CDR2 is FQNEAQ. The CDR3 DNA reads TGTGCCAGCAGCTTAGGGATGAGAGGGGAGACCCAGTACTTC. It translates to CASSLGMRGETQYF.

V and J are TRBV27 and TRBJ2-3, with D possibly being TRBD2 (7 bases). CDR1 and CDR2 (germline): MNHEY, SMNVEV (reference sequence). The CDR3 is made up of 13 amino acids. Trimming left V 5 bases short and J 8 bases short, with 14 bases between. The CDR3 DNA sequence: TGTGCCAGCAGTCCAGAAAGGGGGGGTACGCAGTATTTT. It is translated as CASSPERGGTQYF.

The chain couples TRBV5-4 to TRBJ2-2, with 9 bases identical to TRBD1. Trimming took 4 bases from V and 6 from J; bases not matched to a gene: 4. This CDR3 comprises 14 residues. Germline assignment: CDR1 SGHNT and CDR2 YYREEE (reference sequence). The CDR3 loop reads CASSPRQGAGELFF. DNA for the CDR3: TGTGCCAGCAGCCCCCGACAGGGGGCCGGGGAGCTGTTTTTT. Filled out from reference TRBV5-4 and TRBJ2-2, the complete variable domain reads ETGVTQSPTHLIKTRGQQVTLRCSSQSGHNTVSWYQQALGQGPQFIFQYYREEENGRGNFPPRFSGLQFPNYSSELNVNALELDDSALYLCASSPRQGAGELFFGEGSRLTVL.

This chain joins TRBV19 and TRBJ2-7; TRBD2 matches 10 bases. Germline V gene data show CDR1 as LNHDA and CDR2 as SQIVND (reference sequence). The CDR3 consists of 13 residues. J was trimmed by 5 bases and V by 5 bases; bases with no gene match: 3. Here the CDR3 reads CASSVLAGDEQYF. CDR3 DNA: TGTGCCAGTAGTGTGCTAGCGGGGGACGAGCAGTACTTC.

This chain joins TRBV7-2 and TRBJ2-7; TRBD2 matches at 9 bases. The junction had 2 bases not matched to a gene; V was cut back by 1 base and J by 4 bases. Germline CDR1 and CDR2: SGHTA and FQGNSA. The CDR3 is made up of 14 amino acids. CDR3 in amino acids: CASSLGSGSYEQYF. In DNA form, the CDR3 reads TGTGCCAGCAGCTTAGGTAGCGGGAGTTACGAGCAGTACTTC.

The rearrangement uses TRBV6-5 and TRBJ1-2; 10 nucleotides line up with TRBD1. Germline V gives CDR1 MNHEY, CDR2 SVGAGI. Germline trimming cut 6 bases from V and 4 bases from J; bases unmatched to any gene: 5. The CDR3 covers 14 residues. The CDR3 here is CASSRQGAGYGYTF. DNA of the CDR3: TGTGCCAGCAGCCGACAGGGGGCGGGCTATGGCTACACCTTC.

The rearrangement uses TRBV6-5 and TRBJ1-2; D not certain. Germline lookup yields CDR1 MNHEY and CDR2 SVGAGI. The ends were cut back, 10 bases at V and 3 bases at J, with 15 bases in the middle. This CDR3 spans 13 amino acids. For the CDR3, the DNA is TGTGCCACCTCCATCACCCGACACTATGGCTACACCTTC. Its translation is CATSITRHYGYTF.

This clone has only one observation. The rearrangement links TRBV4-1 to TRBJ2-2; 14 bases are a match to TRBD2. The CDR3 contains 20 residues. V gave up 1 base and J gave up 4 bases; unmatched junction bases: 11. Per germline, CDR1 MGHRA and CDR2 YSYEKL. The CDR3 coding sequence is TGCGCCAGCAGCCAAGCGCTACCGGGACTAGCGGGAGTCATCACCGGGGAGCTGTTTTTT. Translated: CASSQALPGLAGVITGELFF.

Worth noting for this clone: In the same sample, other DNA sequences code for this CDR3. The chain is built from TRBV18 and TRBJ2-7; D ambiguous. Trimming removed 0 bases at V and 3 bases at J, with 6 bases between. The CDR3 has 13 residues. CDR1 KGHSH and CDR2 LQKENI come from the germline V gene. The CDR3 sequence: CASSPPSSYEQYF. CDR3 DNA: TGTGCCAGCTCACCACCCTCTAGCTACGAGCAGTACTTC.

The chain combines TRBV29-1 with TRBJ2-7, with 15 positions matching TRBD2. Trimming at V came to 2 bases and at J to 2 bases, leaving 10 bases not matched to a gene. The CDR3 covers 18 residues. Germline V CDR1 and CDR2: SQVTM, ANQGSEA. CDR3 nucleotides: TGCAGCGTTGAATCCCCGGGACTAGCGGGAGGAAGGGCCTACGAGCAGTACTTC. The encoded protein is CSVESPGLAGGRAYEQYF.

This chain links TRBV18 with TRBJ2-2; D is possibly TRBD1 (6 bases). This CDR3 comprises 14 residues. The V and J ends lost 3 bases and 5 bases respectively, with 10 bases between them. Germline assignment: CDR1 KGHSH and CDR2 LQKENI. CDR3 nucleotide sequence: TGTGCCAGCTCACCCGTACAGGGAACCGGGGAGCTGTTTTTT. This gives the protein CASSPVQGTGELFF.

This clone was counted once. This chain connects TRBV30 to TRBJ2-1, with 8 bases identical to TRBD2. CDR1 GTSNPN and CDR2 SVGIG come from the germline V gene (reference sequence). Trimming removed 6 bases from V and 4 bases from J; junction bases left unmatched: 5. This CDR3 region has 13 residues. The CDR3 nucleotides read TGTGCCTGCAAGCGGGAGACGTACAATGAGCAGTTCTTC. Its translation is CACKRETYNEQFF.

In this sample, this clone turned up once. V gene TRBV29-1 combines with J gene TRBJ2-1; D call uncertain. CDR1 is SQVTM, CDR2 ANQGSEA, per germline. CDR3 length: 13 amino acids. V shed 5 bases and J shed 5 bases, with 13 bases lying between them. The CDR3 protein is CSVRYLLDNEQFF. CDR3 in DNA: TGCAGCGTTCGGTACCTCCTGGACAATGAGCAGTTCTTC.

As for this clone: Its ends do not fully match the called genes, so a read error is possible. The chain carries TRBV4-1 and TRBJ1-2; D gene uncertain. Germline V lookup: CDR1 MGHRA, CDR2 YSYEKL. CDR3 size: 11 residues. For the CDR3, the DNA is TGCGCCAGCAGCCAAGGGACGTATATCCCCTTC. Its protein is CASSQGTYIPF.

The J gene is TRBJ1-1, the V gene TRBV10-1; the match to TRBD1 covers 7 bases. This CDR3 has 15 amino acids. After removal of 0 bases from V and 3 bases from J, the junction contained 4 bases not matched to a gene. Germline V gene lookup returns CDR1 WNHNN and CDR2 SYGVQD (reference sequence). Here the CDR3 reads CASSESTGWDTEAFF. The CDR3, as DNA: TGCGCCAGCAGTGAGTCGACAGGGTGGGACACTGAAGCTTTCTTT.